This record covers a single T cell receptor beta chain. The data are from a study of blood T cell repertoires in COVID-19. Produced via immunoSEQ multiplex PCR; TCRdb's table is partial and in-frame only. The data show 250,000 to 400,000 clones, around 88% seen once. Trimming pared 4 bases from V and 1 base from J, leaving 7 bases between. The CDR3 is made up of 14 amino acids. The germline V gene has CDR1 MGHRA and CDR2 YSYEKL. The sequenced sample consisted of peripheral blood. The chain uses TRBV4-1 and TRBJ2-2; TRBD1 is a possible D gene (5 bases). The source of this sequence is a woman aged 25 to 45 with COVID-19, enrolled during active disease. The CDR3 DNA reads TGCGCCAGCAGCCTCGGACAGAACACCGGGGAGCTGTTTTTT. Translated: CASSLGQNTGELFF.